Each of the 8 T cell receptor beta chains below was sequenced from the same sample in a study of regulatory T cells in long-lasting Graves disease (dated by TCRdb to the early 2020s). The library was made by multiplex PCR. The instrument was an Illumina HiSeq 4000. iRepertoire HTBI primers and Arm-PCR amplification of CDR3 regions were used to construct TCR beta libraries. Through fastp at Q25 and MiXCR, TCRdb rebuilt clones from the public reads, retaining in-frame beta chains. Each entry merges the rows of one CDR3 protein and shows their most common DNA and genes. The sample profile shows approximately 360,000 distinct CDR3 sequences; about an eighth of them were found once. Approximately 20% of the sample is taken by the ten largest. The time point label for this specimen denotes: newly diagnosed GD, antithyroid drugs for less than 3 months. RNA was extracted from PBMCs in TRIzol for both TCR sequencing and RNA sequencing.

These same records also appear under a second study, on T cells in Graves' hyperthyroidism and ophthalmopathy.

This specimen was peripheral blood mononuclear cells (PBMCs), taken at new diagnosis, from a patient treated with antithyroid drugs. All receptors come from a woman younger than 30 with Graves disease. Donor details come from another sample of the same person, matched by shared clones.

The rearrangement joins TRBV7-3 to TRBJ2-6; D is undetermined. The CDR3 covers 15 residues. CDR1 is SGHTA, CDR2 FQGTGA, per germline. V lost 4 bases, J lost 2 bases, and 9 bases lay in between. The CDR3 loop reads CASSSRIPGANVLTF. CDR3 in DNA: TGTGCCAGCAGCTCCCGGATTCCTGGGGCCAACGTCCTGACTTTC.

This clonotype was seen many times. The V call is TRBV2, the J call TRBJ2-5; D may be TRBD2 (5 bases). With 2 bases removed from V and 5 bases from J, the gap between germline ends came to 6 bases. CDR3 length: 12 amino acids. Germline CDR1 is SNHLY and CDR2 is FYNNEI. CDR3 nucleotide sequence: TGTGCCAGCAGTGAACAGCGGGAGACCCAGTACTTC. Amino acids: CASSEQRETQYF.

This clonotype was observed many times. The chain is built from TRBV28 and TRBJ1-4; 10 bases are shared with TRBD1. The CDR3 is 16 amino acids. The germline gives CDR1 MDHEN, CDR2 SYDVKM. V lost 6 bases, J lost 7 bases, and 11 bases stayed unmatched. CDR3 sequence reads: CASSPNPTGGFEKLFF. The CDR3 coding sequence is TGTGCCAGCAGCCCAAATCCGACAGGGGGCTTTGAAAAACTGTTTTTT.

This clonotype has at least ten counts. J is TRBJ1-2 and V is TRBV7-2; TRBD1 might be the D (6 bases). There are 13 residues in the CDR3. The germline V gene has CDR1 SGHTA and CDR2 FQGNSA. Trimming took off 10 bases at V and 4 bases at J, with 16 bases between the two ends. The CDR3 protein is CATYHGQLYGYTF. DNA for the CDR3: TGTGCCACCTACCACGGACAGCTCTATGGCTACACCTTC.

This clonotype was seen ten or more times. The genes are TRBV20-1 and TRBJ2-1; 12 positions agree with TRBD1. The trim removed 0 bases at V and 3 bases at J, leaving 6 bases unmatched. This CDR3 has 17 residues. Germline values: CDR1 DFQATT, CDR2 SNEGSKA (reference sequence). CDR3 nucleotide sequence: TGCAGTGCTAGAGATTTGGGACAGGGGGCAAACTACAATGAGCAGTTCTTC. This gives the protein CSARDLGQGANYNEQFF.

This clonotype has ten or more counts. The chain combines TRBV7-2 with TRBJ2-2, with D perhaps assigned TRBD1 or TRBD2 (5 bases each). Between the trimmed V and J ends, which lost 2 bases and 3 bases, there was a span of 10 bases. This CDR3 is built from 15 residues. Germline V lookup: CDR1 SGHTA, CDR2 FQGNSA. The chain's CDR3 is CASSLYRDHTGELFF. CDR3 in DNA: TGTGCCAGCAGCTTATATCGGGACCACACCGGGGAGCTGTTTTTT.

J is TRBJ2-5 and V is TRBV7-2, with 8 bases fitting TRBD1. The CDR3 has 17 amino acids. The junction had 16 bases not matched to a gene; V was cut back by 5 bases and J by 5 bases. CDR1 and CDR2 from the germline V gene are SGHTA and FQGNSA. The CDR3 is CASSPHVGQNRGETQYF. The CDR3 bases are TGTGCCAGCAGCCCCCATGTTGGCCAAAACAGGGGGGAGACCCAGTACTTC.

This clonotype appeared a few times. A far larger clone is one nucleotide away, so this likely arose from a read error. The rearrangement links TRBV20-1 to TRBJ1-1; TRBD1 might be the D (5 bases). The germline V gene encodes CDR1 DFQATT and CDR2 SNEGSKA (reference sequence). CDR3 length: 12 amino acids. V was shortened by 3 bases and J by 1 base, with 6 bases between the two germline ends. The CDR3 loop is CSASGGNTEAFF. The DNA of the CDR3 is TGCAGTGCTAGCGGGGGGAACACTGAAGCTTTCTTT.